The 26 T cell receptor beta chains below come from one sample, sequenced in a study of post-analysis software for immune sequencing data. The study, taken as a whole, reports: Higher frequency in patients than in controls was seen for five TRBV segments, with TRBV5-6, TRBV5-1 and TRBV20-1 among them.

The TCR beta cDNA libraries carried unique molecular identifiers. TCRdb analysed the PCR reads with MiXCR anew, one entry per CDR3 protein. The sample lists about 770,000 distinct CDR3 sequences, about 45% occurring once. For these TCRs, the target antigens are not known. The sample taken for sequencing was blood. These receptors all stem from a girl between 5 and 17 years old with multiple sclerosis.

V usage is TRBV6-1 and J usage is TRBJ2-1, with no clear D. In germline, CDR1 is MNHNS, CDR2 SASEGT. The CDR3 has 15 amino acids. The V gene lost 4 bases and the J gene lost 0 bases, with 10 bases spanning the gap. CDR3 in amino acids: CASSARESSYNEQFF. In DNA, the CDR3 is TGTGCCAGCAGTGCCCGTGAGAGCTCCTACAATGAGCAGTTCTTC.

The chain links TRBV20-1 to TRBJ2-1; D gene unclear. V gave up 3 bases and J gave up 7 bases, with 10 bases separating them. This CDR3 comprises 12 residues. The germline V gene encodes CDR1 DFQATT and CDR2 SNEGSKA (reference sequence). CDR3 residues: CSARPSGNEQFF. CDR3 coding DNA: TGCAGTGCTAGGCCTAGTGGTAATGAGCAGTTCTTC.

This clonotype appeared a single time. The chain links TRBV19 to TRBJ1-1; 7 nucleotides agree with TRBD1. Losses at the gene ends were 6 bases for V and 1 base for J; bases not matched to a gene: 2. Germline V gives CDR1 LNHDA, CDR2 SQIVND (reference sequence). The CDR3 is made up of 13 amino acids. The CDR3 spells CASRDRQNTEAFF. The CDR3 bases are TGTGCCAGTAGGGACAGGCAGAACACTGAAGCTTTCTTT.

This clonotype turned up a few times. The CDR3, as DNA: TGCGCCAGCAGCATCATAGCGGACAGCACAGATACGCAGTATTTT. Translation gives CASSIIADSTDTQYF. This chain links TRBV5-1 with TRBJ2-3; tentative D call: TRBD2 (6 bases). Trimming left V 4 bases short and J 0 bases short, with 12 bases between. The CDR3 spans 15 residues. CDR1 is SGHRS and CDR2 is YFSETQ in the germline V gene. The full variable domain, in which reference TRBV5-1 and TRBJ2-3 provide the parts outside the CDR3, is KAGVTQTPRYLIKTRGQQVTLSCSPISGHRSVSWYQQTPGQGLQFLFEYFSETQRNKGNFPGRFSGRQFSNSRSEMNVSTLELGDSALYLCASSIIADSTDTQYFGPGTRLTVL.

The chain is built from TRBV12-3 or TRBV12-4 and TRBJ1-2, with TRBD1 as a possible D gene (5 bases). Trimming left V 3 bases short and J 2 bases short, with 13 bases between. This CDR3 region has 15 residues. The CDR3 coding sequence is TGTGCCAGCAGTTTCATGAGCGCAGGGAACTATGGCTACACCTTC. Its translation: CASSFMSAGNYGYTF.

This clonotype was counted ten times or more. This CDR3 is CASSRRNEQFF. In DNA, the CDR3 is TGTGCCAGCAGTCGAAGAAATGAGCAGTTCTTC. The chain uses TRBV12-3 or TRBV12-4 and TRBJ2-1; D unclear. There are 11 residues in the CDR3. V gave up 5 bases and J gave up 7 bases, with 6 bases separating them.

This chain uses TRBV7-2 with TRBJ2-3; D unclear. This CDR3 comprises 15 residues. V lost 8 bases and J 0 bases, leaving 15 bases between the germline ends. In germline, CDR1 is SGHTA, CDR2 FQGNSA. The CDR3 spells CASGSGGSSTDTQYF. In nucleotides, the CDR3 is TGTGCCAGCGGCTCCGGTGGGTCTAGCACAGATACGCAGTATTTT.

This clonotype appeared a single time. The CDR3 loop is CASSQQGTNGYTF. The DNA of the CDR3 is TGTGCCAGCAGTCAACAGGGGACCAATGGCTACACCTTC. The chain uses TRBV5-6 and TRBJ1-2; 7 bases line up with TRBD1. CDR1 is SGHDT and CDR2 is YYEEEE in the germline V gene. V was clipped by 5 bases and J by 6 bases; unmatched bases: 7. The CDR3 runs 13 residues.

Here the CDR3 DNA reads TGCAGCGTTGTCGGGAACACTGAAGCTTTCTTT. The encoded protein is CSVVGNTEAFF. The J gene is TRBJ1-1, the V gene TRBV29-1; no firm D call. Germline loops: CDR1 SQVTM, CDR2 ANQGSEA. V lost 4 bases and J lost 1, with 4 bases in between. This CDR3 region has 11 residues.

The chain employs TRBV12-3 or TRBV12-4 and TRBJ2-3, with 11 bases identical to TRBD2. Germline trimming cut 3 bases from V and 3 bases from J; bases unmatched to any gene: 8. The CDR3 is 17 residues long. This CDR3 is CASSFPLAGGGTDTQYF. The CDR3 region has the DNA TGTGCCAGCAGTTTTCCCCTAGCGGGAGGTGGGACAGATACGCAGTATTTT.

The chain employs TRBV9 and TRBJ2-3, with 7 positions matching TRBD1. V shed 0 bases and J 2 bases; nucleotides not matched to a gene: 3. CDR3 size: 15 residues. Germline CDR1 SGDLS, CDR2 YYNGEE. The CDR3 spells CASSVDDRDTDTQYF. The CDR3 coding sequence is TGTGCCAGCAGCGTAGACGACAGGGACACAGATACGCAGTATTTT.

The CDR3 sequence: CASSKQSRGYEQYF. CDR3 nucleotides: TGTGCCAGCAGCAAACAGTCCCGGGGCTACGAGCAGTACTTC. This chain joins TRBV9 and TRBJ2-7; a weak D match, TRBD2 (5 bases). V was trimmed by 4 bases and J by 3 bases, leaving 14 bases between them. The CDR3 runs 14 residues. The germline gives CDR1 SGDLS, CDR2 YYNGEE.

The chain links TRBV20-1 to TRBJ2-4, with TRBD2 matching 9 bases. The DNA matches TRBJ2-5 better at its end, which makes the J call doubtful. The CDR3 runs to 16 residues. CDR1 and CDR2 from the germline V gene are DFQATT and SNEGSKA (reference sequence). CDR3 coding DNA: TGCAGTGCTAGAGACCCGACTAGCGGTGAACAAGAGACCCAGTACTTC. Protein sequence: CSARDPTSGEQETQYF.

This clonotype was found many times. The CDR3 bases are TGTGCCAGCAGCTCTACGACGCAAGGCTATGGCTACACCTTC. This sequence encodes CASSSTTQGYGYTF. The chain couples TRBV2 to TRBJ1-2; D is undetermined. Germline assignment: CDR1 SNHLY and CDR2 FYNNEI. This CDR3 is 14 amino acids long. V was pared by 6 bases and J by 4 bases, with 15 bases between.

This clonotype was seen a handful of times. CDR3 protein: CSVEEPDTQYF. CDR3 nucleotides: TGCAGCGTTGAAGAACCCGATACGCAGTATTTT. This rearrangement joins TRBV29-1 to TRBJ2-3; D remains ambiguous. Germline V gene sequence: CDR1 SQVTM, CDR2 ANQGSEA. The CDR3 is 11 residues long. V dropped 0 bases and J dropped 6 bases, with 4 bases sitting between them.

The sample holds a few counts of this clonotype. This chain connects TRBV4-2 to TRBJ2-1; 8 positions match TRBD1. V shed 4 bases and J 10 bases; nucleotides not matched to a gene: 9. The CDR3 loop spans 14 amino acids. Germline values: CDR1 LGHNA, CDR2 YNFKEQ. The CDR3 DNA reads TGTGCCAGCAGCCCCCGGACAGGGTCAGGGGAGCAGTTCTTC. Translated: CASSPRTGSGEQFF.

The rearrangement links TRBV7-8 to TRBJ2-7; possibly TRBD1 or TRBD2 for D (5 bases each). The germline V gene has CDR1 SGHVS and CDR2 FQNEAQ. There are 12 residues in the CDR3. Deletions cut 1 base from V and 12 bases from J, with 13 bases between. This CDR3 reads CASSLGGPPRYF. CDR3 DNA sequence: TGTGCCAGCAGCTTAGGGGGACCCCCAAGGTACTTC.

The chain uses TRBV9 and TRBJ2-5; D ambiguous. Germline CDR1 and CDR2: SGDLS and YYNGEE. This CDR3 comprises 14 residues. V was clipped by 0 bases and J by 1 base, with 7 bases between them. The chain's CDR3 is CASSVAAAQETQYF. The CDR3 nucleotides are TGTGCCAGCAGCGTAGCGGCGGCCCAAGAGACCCAGTACTTC.

This clonotype has more than one count but fewer than ten. CDR3 residues: CSVETGDGYTF. The CDR3 DNA follows: TGCAGCGTTGAAACAGGGGATGGCTACACCTTC. The chain has TRBV29-1 and TRBJ1-2; 7 bases agree with TRBD1. CDR3 length equals 11 residues. From germline, CDR1 is SQVTM and CDR2 ANQGSEA. Losses at the gene ends were 2 bases for V and 6 bases for J; bases not matched to a gene: 0.

The chain uses TRBV5-1 and TRBJ2-5, with 8 bases lining up with TRBD2. Trimming at V came to 4 bases and at J to 4 bases, leaving 12 bases not matched to a gene. The CDR3 is 16 amino acids. Germline CDR1 SGHRS, CDR2 YFSETQ. The CDR3 bases are TGCGCCAGCAGCAGGGTAACGAGCGGGAGCGGAGAGACCCAGTACTTC. It is translated as CASSRVTSGSGETQYF.

The J gene is TRBJ2-1, the V gene TRBV12-3 or TRBV12-4, with TRBD2 matching 10 bases. The J segment lost 6 bases and the V segment lost 7 bases, leaving 12 bases of the junction unmatched. CDR3 size: 16 residues. The DNA of the CDR3 is TGTGCCAGCACCTCGGCGCTAGCGGGAGTTGGCAATGAGCAGTTCTTC. Amino acid sequence: CASTSALAGVGNEQFF.

This chain's CDR3 is CATSDFKRRDNEQFF. In nucleotides, the CDR3 is TGTGCCACCAGTGATTTCAAGAGGAGGGACAATGAGCAGTTCTTC. The chain combines TRBV24-1 with TRBJ2-1; D perhaps matches TRBD2 (6 bases). Trimming took off 1 base at V and 5 bases at J, with 11 bases between the two ends. The germline V gene encodes CDR1 KGHDR and CDR2 SFDVKD. This CDR3 is built from 15 residues.

The gene calls are TRBV24-1 and TRBJ2-5; 9 positions agree with TRBD2. Germline V gene data show CDR1 as KGHDR and CDR2 as SFDVKD. The CDR3 is 15 amino acids. The V gene end was trimmed by 0 bases and the J gene end by 4 bases; junction bases not matched to a gene: 2. As DNA, the CDR3 is TGTGCCACCAGTGATTTGCCGGGACTAGCAGAGACCCAGTACTTC. Its translation is CATSDLPGLAETQYF.

The count of this clonotype is one. The chain uses TRBV6-1 and TRBJ1-6; TRBD1 aligns across 10 bases. This CDR3 is built from 16 residues. J lost 5 bases, V lost 2 bases, and 3 bases had no gene match. Germline assignment: CDR1 MNHNS and CDR2 SASEGT. CDR3 DNA sequence: TGTGCCAGCAGTGAATCCGGACAGGGGGATAATTCACCCCTCCACTTT. This sequence encodes CASSESGQGDNSPLHF.

The sample holds a few counts of this clonotype. The chain joins TRBV5-1 to TRBJ1-1, with a weak D call TRBD1 (5 bases). The CDR3 extends over 15 amino acids. Germline V lookup: CDR1 SGHRS, CDR2 YFSETQ. V lost 3 bases and J lost 1, with 13 bases in between. CDR3 nucleotide sequence: TGCGCCAGCAGCTCCCTACAGGACTCGAACACTGAAGCTTTCTTT. This translates into CASSSLQDSNTEAFF. The whole variable domain, remainder taken from reference TRBV5-1 and TRBJ1-1, is KAGVTQTPRYLIKTRGQQVTLSCSPISGHRSVSWYQQTPGQGLQFLFEYFSETQRNKGNFPGRFSGRQFSNSRSEMNVSTLELGDSALYLCASSSLQDSNTEAFFGQGTRLTVV.

The J gene is TRBJ2-1, the V gene TRBV29-1; maybe TRBD1 (5 bases). Trimming shortened V by 6 bases and J by 4 bases, and 13 bases separated the two germline ends. Germline values: CDR1 SQVTM, CDR2 ANQGSEA. CDR3 length: 13 amino acids. As DNA, the CDR3 is TGCAGCGTGGACATCGTGAAGTACAATGAGCAGTTCTTC. Its protein product is CSVDIVKYNEQFF.